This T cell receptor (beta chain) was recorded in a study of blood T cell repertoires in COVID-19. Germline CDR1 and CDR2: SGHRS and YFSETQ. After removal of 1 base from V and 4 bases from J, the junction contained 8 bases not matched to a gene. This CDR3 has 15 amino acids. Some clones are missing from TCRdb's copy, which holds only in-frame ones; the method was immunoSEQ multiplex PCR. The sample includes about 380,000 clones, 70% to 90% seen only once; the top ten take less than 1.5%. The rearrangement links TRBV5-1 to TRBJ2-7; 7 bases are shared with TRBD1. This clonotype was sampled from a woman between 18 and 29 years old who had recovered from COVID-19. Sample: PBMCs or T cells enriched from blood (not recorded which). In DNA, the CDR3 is TGCGCCAGCAGCTTGAGCCAGGGGGTACAATACGAGCAGTACTTC. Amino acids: CASSLSQGVQYEQYF.